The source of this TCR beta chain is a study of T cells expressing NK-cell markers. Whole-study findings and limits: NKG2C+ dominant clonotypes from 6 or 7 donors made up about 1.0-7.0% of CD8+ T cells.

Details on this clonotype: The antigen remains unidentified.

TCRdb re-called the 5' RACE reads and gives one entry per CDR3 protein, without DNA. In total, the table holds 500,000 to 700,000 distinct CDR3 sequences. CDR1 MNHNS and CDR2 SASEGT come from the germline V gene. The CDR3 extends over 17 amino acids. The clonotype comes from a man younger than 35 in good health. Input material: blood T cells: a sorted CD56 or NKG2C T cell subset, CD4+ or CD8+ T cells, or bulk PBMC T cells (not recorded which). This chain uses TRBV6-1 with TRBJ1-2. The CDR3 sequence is CASTDGRDGGSNYGYTF.